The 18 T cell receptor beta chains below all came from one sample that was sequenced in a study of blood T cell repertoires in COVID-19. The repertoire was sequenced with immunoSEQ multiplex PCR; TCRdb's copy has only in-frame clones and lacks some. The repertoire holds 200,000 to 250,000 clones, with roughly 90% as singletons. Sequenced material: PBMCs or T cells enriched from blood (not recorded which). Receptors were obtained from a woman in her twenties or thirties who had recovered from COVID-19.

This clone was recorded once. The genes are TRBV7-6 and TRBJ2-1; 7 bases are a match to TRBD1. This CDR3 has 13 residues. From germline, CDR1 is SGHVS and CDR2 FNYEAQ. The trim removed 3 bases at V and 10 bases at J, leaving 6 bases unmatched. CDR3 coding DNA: TGTGCCAGCAGCTTGACAGGGCAAGGGGAGCAGTTCTTC. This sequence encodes CASSLTGQGEQFF.

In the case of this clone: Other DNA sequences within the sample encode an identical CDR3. The CDR3 here is CASSLDRGLNEKLFF. CDR3 DNA sequence: TGTGCCAGCAGCTTGGATAGGGGGCTTAATGAAAAACTGTTTTTT. V and J are TRBV5-4 and TRBJ1-4, with 7 bases aligning to TRBD1. Trimming cost V 0 bases and J 4 bases; bases outside gene matches: 3. CDR1 SGHNT and CDR2 YYREEE come from the germline V gene (reference sequence). There are 15 residues in the CDR3. The full variable domain, in which reference TRBV5-4 and TRBJ1-4 provide the parts outside the CDR3, is ETGVTQSPTHLIKTRGQQVTLRCSSQSGHNTVSWYQQALGQGPQFIFQYYREEENGRGNFPPRFSGLQFPNYSSELNVNALELDDSALYLCASSLDRGLNEKLFFGSGTQLSVL.

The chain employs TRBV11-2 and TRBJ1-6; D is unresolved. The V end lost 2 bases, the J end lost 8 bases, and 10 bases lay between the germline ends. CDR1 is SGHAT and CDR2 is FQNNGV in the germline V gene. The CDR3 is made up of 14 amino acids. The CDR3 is CASSLRRDDSPLHF. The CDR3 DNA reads TGTGCCAGCAGCTTACGGAGGGATGATTCACCCCTCCACTTT.

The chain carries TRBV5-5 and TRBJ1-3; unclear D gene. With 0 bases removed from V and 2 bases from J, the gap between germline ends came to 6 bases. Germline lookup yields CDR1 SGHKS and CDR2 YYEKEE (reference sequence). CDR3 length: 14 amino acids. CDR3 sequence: CASSLAGTGNTIYF. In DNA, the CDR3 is TGTGCCAGCAGCTTGGCGGGTACTGGAAACACCATATATTTT.

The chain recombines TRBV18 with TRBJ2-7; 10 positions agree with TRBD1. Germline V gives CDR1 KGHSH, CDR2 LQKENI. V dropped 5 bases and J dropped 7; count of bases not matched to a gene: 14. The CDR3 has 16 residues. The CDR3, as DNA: TGTGCCAGCTCATCGGGACAGGGGCCACCCGGGAGGGAGCAGTACTTC. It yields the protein CASSSGQGPPGREQYF.

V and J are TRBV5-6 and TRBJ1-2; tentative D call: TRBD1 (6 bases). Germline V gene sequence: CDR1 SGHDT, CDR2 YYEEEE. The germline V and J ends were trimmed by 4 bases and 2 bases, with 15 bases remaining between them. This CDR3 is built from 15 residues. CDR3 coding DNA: TGTGCCAGCAGCGCCCTGGCGACAGGCAACTATGGCTACACCTTC. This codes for CASSALATGNYGYTF.

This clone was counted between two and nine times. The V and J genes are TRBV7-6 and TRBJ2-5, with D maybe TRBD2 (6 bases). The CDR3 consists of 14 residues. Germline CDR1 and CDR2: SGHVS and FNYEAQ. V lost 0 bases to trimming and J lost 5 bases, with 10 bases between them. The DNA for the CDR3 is TGTGCCAGCAGCTTAGCGGTAGGGAGGGAGACCCAGTACTTC. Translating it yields CASSLAVGRETQYF.

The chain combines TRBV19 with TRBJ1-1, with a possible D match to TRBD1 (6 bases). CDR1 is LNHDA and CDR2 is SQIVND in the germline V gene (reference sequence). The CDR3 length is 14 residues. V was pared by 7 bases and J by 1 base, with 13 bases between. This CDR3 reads CASTSPDRNTEAFF. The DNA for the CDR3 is TGTGCCAGTACCTCGCCGGACAGGAACACTGAAGCTTTCTTT.

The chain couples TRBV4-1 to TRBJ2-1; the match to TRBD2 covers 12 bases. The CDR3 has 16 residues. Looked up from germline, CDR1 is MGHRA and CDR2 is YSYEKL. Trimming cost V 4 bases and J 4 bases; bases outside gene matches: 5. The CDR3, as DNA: TGCGCCAGCAGCCTTCGGACTAGCGGGGTTTACAATGAGCAGTTCTTC. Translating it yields CASSLRTSGVYNEQFF.

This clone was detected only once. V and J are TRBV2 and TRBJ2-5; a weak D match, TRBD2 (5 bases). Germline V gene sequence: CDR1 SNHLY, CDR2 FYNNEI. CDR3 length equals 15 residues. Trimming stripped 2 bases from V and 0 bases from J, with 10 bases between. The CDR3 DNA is TGTGCCAGCAGTGAACTAGCTTGGTACCAAGAGACCCAGTACTTC. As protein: CASSELAWYQETQYF. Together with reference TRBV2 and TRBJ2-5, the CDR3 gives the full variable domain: EPEVTQTPSHQVTQMGQEVILRCVPISNHLYFYWYRQILGQKVEFLVSFYNNEISEKSEIFDDQFSVERPDGSNFTLKIRSTKLEDSAMYFCASSELAWYQETQYFGPGTRLLVL.

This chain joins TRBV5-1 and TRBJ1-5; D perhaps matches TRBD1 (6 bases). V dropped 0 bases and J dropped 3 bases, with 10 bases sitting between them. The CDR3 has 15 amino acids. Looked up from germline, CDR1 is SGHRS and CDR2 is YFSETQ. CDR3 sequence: CASSLGAGDNQPQHF. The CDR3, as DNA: TGCGCCAGCAGCTTGGGGGCAGGGGACAATCAGCCCCAGCATTTT.

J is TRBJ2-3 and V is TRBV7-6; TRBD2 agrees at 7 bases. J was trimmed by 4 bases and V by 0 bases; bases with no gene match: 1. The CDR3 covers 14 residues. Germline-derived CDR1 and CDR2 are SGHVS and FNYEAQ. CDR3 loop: CASSLAGGADTQYF. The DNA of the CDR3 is TGTGCCAGCAGCTTAGCGGGGGGGGCAGATACGCAGTATTTT.

CDR3: CASSRDRAQETQYF. The CDR3 bases are TGTGCCAGCAGCCGAGACAGGGCACAAGAGACCCAGTACTTC. V usage is TRBV4-2 and J usage is TRBJ2-5; TRBD1 aligns across 7 bases. Trimming took 4 bases from V and 2 from J; bases not matched to a gene: 4. The CDR3 covers 14 residues. The germline V gene encodes CDR1 LGHNA and CDR2 YNFKEQ.

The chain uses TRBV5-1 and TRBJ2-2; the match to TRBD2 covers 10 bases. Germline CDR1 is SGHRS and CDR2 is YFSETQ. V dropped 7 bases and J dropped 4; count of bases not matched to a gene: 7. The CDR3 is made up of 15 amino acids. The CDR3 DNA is TGCGCCAGCGGGACTAGCGAAGGGAGCACCGGGGAGCTGTTTTTT. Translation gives CASGTSEGSTGELFF.

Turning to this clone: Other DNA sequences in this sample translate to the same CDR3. CDR3: CASSLSTGGGNTIYF. The CDR3 DNA reads TGCGCCAGCAGCTTAAGTACAGGGGGTGGAAACACCATATATTTT. V usage is TRBV5-1 and J usage is TRBJ1-3; TRBD1 aligns across 8 bases. The V gene end was trimmed by 2 bases and the J gene end by 3 bases; junction bases not matched to a gene: 4. This CDR3 has 15 residues. CDR1 SGHRS and CDR2 YFSETQ come from the germline V gene.

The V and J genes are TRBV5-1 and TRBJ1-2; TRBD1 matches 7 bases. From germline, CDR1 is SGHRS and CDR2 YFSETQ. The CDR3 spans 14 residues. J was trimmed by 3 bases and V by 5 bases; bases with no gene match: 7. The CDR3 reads CASSWTGGDYGYTF. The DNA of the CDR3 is TGCGCCAGCAGTTGGACAGGTGGGGACTATGGCTACACCTTC.

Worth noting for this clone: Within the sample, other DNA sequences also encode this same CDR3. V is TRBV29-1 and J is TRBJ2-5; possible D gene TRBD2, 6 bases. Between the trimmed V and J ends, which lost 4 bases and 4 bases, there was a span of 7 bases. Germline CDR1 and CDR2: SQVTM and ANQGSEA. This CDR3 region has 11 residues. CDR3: CSVGRGETQYF. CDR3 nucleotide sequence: TGCAGCGTTGGGCGGGGAGAGACCCAGTACTTC.

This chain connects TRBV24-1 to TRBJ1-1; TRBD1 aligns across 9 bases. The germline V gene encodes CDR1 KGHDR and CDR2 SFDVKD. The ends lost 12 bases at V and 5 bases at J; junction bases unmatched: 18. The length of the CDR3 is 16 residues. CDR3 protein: CALRQRPTGGETEAFF. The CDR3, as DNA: TGTGCCCTACGCCAACGTCCGACAGGGGGGGAAACTGAAGCTTTCTTT.